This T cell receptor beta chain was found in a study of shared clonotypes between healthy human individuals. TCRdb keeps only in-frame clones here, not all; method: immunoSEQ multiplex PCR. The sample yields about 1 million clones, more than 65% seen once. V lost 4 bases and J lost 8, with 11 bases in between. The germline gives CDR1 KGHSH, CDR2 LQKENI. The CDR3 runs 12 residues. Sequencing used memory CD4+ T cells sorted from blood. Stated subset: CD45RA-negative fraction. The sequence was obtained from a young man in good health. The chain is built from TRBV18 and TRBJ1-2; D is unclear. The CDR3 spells CASSQGPQGYTF. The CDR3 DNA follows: TGTGCCAGCTCACAGGGCCCGCAAGGCTACACCTTC.